This T cell receptor (beta chain) was sequenced during a study of CD8+CD57+ T cells in acquired aplastic anemia. For the study at large: The sorted CD4+ and CD8+ cells yielded an average about 3.3 ug of DNA.

The use of genomic DNA as template underpinned the TCR beta VDJ and CDR3 profiling. Via MiXCR, TCRdb re-called the reads, giving one row per CDR3 protein. Among 170,000 or so distinct CDR3 sequences listed, roughly 63% were seen once. Between the trimmed V and J ends, which lost 0 bases and 5 bases, there was a span of 6 bases. This CDR3 is 14 amino acids long. Germline CDR1 is SGHRS and CDR2 is YFSETQ. The study's findings and limits: The same twenty-nine CD8+ CDR3 sequences occurred in patients and in controls.

A word on this clonotype: Its antigen remains unknown.

Before being chosen for sequencing, patients had shown CD8+CD57+ cell expansion by flow cytometry. Acquired aplastic anemia of severe grade affected all patients. At blood sampling, none of the patients had yet received therapy. The receptor comes from a human donor with aplastic anemia. The chain couples TRBV5-1 to TRBJ1-6; D is ambiguous. Sequenced input: sorted CD4+, CD8+, or CD8+CD57+ T cells (not recorded which) from PBMCs. The CDR3: CASSLEGDNSPLHF. In nucleotides, the CDR3 is TGCGCCAGCAGCTTGGAGGGAGATAATTCACCCCTCCACTTT.